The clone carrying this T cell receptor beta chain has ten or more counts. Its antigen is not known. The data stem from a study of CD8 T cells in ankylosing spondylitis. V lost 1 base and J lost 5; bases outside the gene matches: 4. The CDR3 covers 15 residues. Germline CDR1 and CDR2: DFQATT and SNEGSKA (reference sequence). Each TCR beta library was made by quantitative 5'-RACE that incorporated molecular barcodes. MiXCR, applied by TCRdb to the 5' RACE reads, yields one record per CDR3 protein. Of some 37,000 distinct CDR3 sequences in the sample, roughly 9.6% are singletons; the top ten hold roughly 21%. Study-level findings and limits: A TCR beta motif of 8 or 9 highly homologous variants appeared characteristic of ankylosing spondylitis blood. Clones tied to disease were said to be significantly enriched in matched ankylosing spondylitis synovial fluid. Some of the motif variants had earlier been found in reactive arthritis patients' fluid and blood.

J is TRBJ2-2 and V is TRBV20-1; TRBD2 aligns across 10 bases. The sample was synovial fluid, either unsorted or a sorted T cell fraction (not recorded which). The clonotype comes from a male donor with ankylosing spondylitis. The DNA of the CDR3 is TGCAGTGCTAGAGGAAAGCGGGAGGGTACCGGGGAGCTGTTTTTT. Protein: CSARGKREGTGELFF.